These 26 T cell receptor beta chains came from one sample sequenced in a study of blood T cell repertoires in COVID-19. Profiled with immunoSEQ multiplex PCR; TCRdb holds only in-frame clones, not every one. The profile covers a few hundred thousand clones, with approximately 90% appearing a single time and about 1.8% taken by the ten largest. Sequenced material: peripheral blood. Every receptor here comes from a man aged 70-80 years with acute or convalescent COVID-19.

The rearrangement joins TRBV28 to TRBJ2-7, with a tentative D call TRBD1 (6 bases). This CDR3 spans 13 amino acids. V dropped 4 bases and J dropped 3 bases, with 10 bases sitting between them. Looked up from germline, CDR1 is MDHEN and CDR2 is SYDVKM. The CDR3 loop reads CASSSGQIYEQYF. The CDR3 bases are TGTGCCAGCAGTTCGGGACAAATCTACGAGCAGTACTTC.

The chain recombines TRBV18 with TRBJ1-1; D is ambiguous. V lost 5 bases, J lost 0 bases, and 4 bases lay in between. CDR3 length: 12 residues. Germline V gene sequence: CDR1 KGHSH, CDR2 LQKENI. The CDR3 here is CASSVMNTEAFF. CDR3 nucleotides: TGTGCCAGCTCAGTCATGAACACTGAAGCTTTCTTT.

The V call is TRBV6-6, the J call TRBJ1-1; D remains ambiguous. The germline CDR1 and CDR2 sequences are MNHNY and SVGAGI (reference sequence). V lost 7 bases and J 2 bases, leaving 17 bases between the germline ends. CDR3 length: 15 residues. In nucleotides, the CDR3 is TGTGCCAGCACCCCTCGGGGAGAAATAAACACTGAAGCTTTCTTT. As protein: CASTPRGEINTEAFF.

Only a few counts were recorded for this clone. The chain combines TRBV5-1 with TRBJ2-3; 10 bases align to TRBD2. This CDR3 comprises 15 residues. After removal of 2 bases from V and 4 bases from J, the junction contained 4 bases not matched to a gene. Germline V gene lookup returns CDR1 SGHRS and CDR2 YFSETQ. DNA of the CDR3: TGCGCCAGCAGCTTCTCTAGCGGGAGTTCAGATACGCAGTATTTT. Protein: CASSFSSGSSDTQYF.

This chain uses TRBV5-6 with TRBJ1-2, with 8 bases matching TRBD1. Trimming took 4 bases from V and 4 from J; bases not matched to a gene: 6. The V gene's germline CDR1 is SGHDT and CDR2 YYEEEE. The CDR3 totals 14 residues. This CDR3 is CASSSQQGGYGYTF. CDR3 bases: TGTGCCAGCAGCAGCCAACAGGGGGGCTATGGCTACACCTTC.

This clone was detected only once. V and J are TRBV28 and TRBJ1-1; D is unresolved. The V gene lost 6 bases and the J gene lost 4 bases, with 21 bases spanning the gap. The V gene's germline CDR1 is MDHEN and CDR2 SYDVKM. CDR3 length equals 16 residues. The CDR3 DNA reads TGTGCCAGCAGCCGACTCACTCTTCAACTTTCCACTGAAGCTTTCTTT. Translated, it gives CASSRLTLQLSTEAFF.

This clone occurred once. The J gene is TRBJ1-2, the V gene TRBV28; D ambiguous. The length of the CDR3 is 15 residues. Trimming took 6 bases from V and 7 from J, leaving 21 bases between them. The germline CDR1 and CDR2 sequences are MDHEN and SYDVKM. CDR3 DNA sequence: TGTGCCAGCAGGGCTTCGTCGGAACTTGGGCTTGGCTACACCTTC. This sequence encodes CASRASSELGLGYTF.

The rearrangement joins TRBV10-3 to TRBJ1-1; 8 bases align to TRBD1. Germline-derived CDR1 and CDR2 are ENHRY and SYGVKD. V dropped 7 bases and J dropped 3; count of bases not matched to a gene: 7. The CDR3 extends over 14 amino acids. This CDR3 reads CAITLTGVDTEAFF. In DNA, the CDR3 is TGTGCCATCACTCTGACAGGGGTGGACACTGAAGCTTTCTTT.

This clone was found a few times. The V and J genes are TRBV5-1 and TRBJ2-4; 9 nucleotides match TRBD2. The germline V gene has CDR1 SGHRS and CDR2 YFSETQ. Germline trimming cut 4 bases from V and 4 bases from J; bases unmatched to any gene: 15. The CDR3 runs 18 residues. The CDR3 nucleotides are TGCGCCAGCAGCCCGCTGGGGGGAGCAGCGGGAGGAAAAAACATTCAGTACTTC. This gives the protein CASSPLGGAAGGKNIQYF.

The gene calls are TRBV6-5 and TRBJ2-2, with D perhaps matching TRBD2 (5 bases). V shed 2 bases and J shed 0 bases, with 10 bases lying between them. Looked up from germline, CDR1 is MNHEY and CDR2 is SVGAGI. This CDR3 spans 16 amino acids. CDR3 in amino acids: CASSYRGLTNTGELFF. The DNA for the CDR3 is TGTGCCAGCAGTTACCGCGGGCTTACGAACACCGGGGAGCTGTTTTTT.

The rearrangement uses TRBV6-2 or TRBV6-3 and TRBJ2-5; D may be TRBD1 (5 bases). V gave up 5 bases and J gave up 4 bases, with 20 bases separating them. The CDR3 runs 16 residues. Germline V gene data show CDR1 as MNHEY and CDR2 as SVGEGT. CDR3 DNA sequence: TGTGCCAGCAGTCAAGGGCCCCAGGGATTGAGAGAGACCCAGTACTTC. This encodes CASSQGPQGLRETQYF.

V and J are TRBV27 and TRBJ1-2, with 9 positions matching TRBD1. Germline CDR1 is MNHEY and CDR2 is SMNVEV (reference sequence). This CDR3 contains 15 residues. Unmatched junction bases numbered 7, after V lost 5 bases and J lost 3 bases. CDR3 sequence (DNA): TGTGCCAGCAGTGCCCCGGGACAGGGCTACTATGGCTACACCTTC. Its translation: CASSAPGQGYYGYTF.

The chain is built from TRBV13 and TRBJ2-1; TRBD2 agrees at 13 bases. V shed 1 base, J shed 8 bases, and the junction held 8 bases outside the gene matches. CDR3 length: 17 residues. In germline, CDR1 is PRHDT, CDR2 FYEKMQ (reference sequence). The CDR3 DNA reads as TGTGCCAGCAGCTTAGTGGTGGGGACTAGCGGGAATGATGAGCAGTTCTTC. Translating gives CASSLVVGTSGNDEQFF.

This sequence joins TRBV5-4 and TRBJ1-3; no firm D call. The CDR3 has 14 residues. V was shortened by 4 bases and J by 0 bases, with 8 bases between the two germline ends. Germline CDR1 reads SGHNT; CDR2 reads YYREEE (reference sequence). CDR3 in amino acids: CASSRRDSGNTIYF. For the CDR3, the DNA is TGTGCCAGCAGCCGTCGGGACTCTGGAAACACCATATATTTT.

The rearrangement uses TRBV29-1 and TRBJ1-2; 9 nucleotides line up with TRBD1. V trimming: 5 bases; J trimming: 6 bases; junction bases outside the gene matches: 4. This CDR3 is built from 12 residues. Germline-derived CDR1 and CDR2 are SQVTM and ANQGSEA. CDR3 sequence reads: CSVRTGDNGYTF. The DNA for the CDR3 is TGCAGCGTTCGGACAGGGGATAATGGCTACACCTTC.

This clone was observed a handful of times. The chain recombines TRBV10-3 with TRBJ2-3; 12 bases fit TRBD1. Trimming at V came to 0 bases and at J to 5 bases, leaving 6 bases not matched to a gene. This CDR3 spans 17 amino acids. The germline V gene has CDR1 ENHRY and CDR2 SYGVKD. CDR3 amino acids: CAISESQGQGAKDTQYF. Here the CDR3 DNA reads TGTGCCATCAGTGAGTCCCAGGGACAGGGGGCAAAAGATACGCAGTATTTT.

The chain employs TRBV9 and TRBJ2-3; 11 bases are a match to TRBD2. Trimming cost V 4 bases and J 5 bases; bases outside gene matches: 6. Germline values: CDR1 SGDLS, CDR2 YYNGEE. This CDR3 has 15 amino acids. CDR3 amino acids: CASSSGGLAGDTQYF. The CDR3 nucleotides read TGTGCCAGCAGCAGCGGAGGACTAGCGGGAGATACGCAGTATTTT.

The chain is built from TRBV19 and TRBJ1-4; TRBD1 is a possible D gene (5 bases). The CDR3 is made up of 15 amino acids. Trimming left V 6 bases short and J 4 bases short, with 15 bases between. Germline V CDR1 and CDR2: LNHDA, SQIVND (reference sequence). The CDR3 coding sequence is TGTGCCAGTAGAGGCGGACACTCGGGTAATGAAAAACTGTTTTTT. Its translation: CASRGGHSGNEKLFF.

The gene calls are TRBV28 and TRBJ1-5; D not certain. Germline V gene sequence: CDR1 MDHEN, CDR2 SYDVKM. Trimming pared 4 bases from V and 7 bases from J, leaving 8 bases between. The CDR3 is made up of 12 amino acids. The CDR3 loop reads CASSSALQPQHF. The CDR3 region has the DNA TGTGCCAGCAGTTCTGCGCTGCAGCCCCAGCATTTT.

This chain connects TRBV28 to TRBJ1-4; D is unclear. Per the germline V gene, CDR1 is MDHEN and CDR2 is SYDVKM. Trimming removed 6 bases at V and 8 bases at J, with 7 bases between. The CDR3 consists of 11 residues. The CDR3 loop reads CASRSVEKLFF. The DNA for the CDR3 is TGTGCCAGCAGGTCGGTAGAAAAACTGTTTTTT.

The chain recombines TRBV5-1 with TRBJ2-1; D possibly corresponds to TRBD2 (6 bases). The CDR3 consists of 14 residues. The V gene's germline CDR1 is SGHRS and CDR2 YFSETQ. Trimming took off 0 bases at V and 8 bases at J, with 12 bases between the two ends. In DNA form, the CDR3 reads TGCGCCAGCAGCTTGGTTCGTAGCGGAGATGAGCAGTTCTTC. Residues: CASSLVRSGDEQFF.

V usage is TRBV28 and J usage is TRBJ1-2, with D tentatively TRBD1 (5 bases). Trimming took off 2 bases at V and 0 bases at J, with 10 bases between the two ends. CDR1 is MDHEN, CDR2 SYDVKM, per germline. The CDR3 runs 15 residues. The CDR3 bases are TGTGCCAGCAGTTTAATAGGGGCTACTAACTATGGCTACACCTTC. Amino acid sequence: CASSLIGATNYGYTF.

V gene TRBV7-8 combines with J gene TRBJ1-5, with 8 nucleotides matching TRBD1. With 5 bases clipped from V and 10 bases from J, the junction kept 16 bases outside the gene matches. Germline V gene data show CDR1 as SGHVS and CDR2 as FQNEAQ. This CDR3 is 16 amino acids long. The CDR3 region has the DNA TGTGCCAGCAGCCCAAGACAACAGGGGGGAGGACGACCCCAGCATTTT. This translates into CASSPRQQGGGRPQHF.

The chain employs TRBV3-1 (or the pseudogene TRBV3-2) and TRBJ1-2; the match to TRBD1 covers 7 bases. Germline lookup yields CDR1 LGHDT and CDR2 YNNKEL (reference sequence). With V trimmed by 0 bases and J by 3 bases, 7 bases remained unmatched. The CDR3 totals 16 residues. This CDR3 reads CASSQESTTGDYGYTF. The CDR3 DNA is TGTGCCAGCAGCCAAGAAAGTACAACAGGGGACTATGGCTACACCTTC.

V gene TRBV7-2 combines with J gene TRBJ2-7; TRBD1 aligns across 9 bases. Trimming cost V 6 bases and J 4 bases; bases outside gene matches: 7. The germline CDR1 and CDR2 sequences are SGHTA and FQGNSA. The CDR3 spans 14 residues. The CDR3: CASRMGQGPYEQYF. In DNA form, the CDR3 reads TGTGCCAGCAGGATGGGACAGGGACCATACGAGCAGTACTTC.

This clone turned up a few times. The chain combines TRBV7-6 with TRBJ1-5; 8 nucleotides match TRBD1. The germline V gene has CDR1 SGHVS and CDR2 FNYEAQ. The length of the CDR3 is 14 residues. Trimming removed 3 bases from V and 7 bases from J; junction bases left unmatched: 5. The CDR3 region has the DNA TGTGCCAGCAGCTTGTCGGACAGGGACCAGCCCCAGCATTTT. It yields the protein CASSLSDRDQPQHF.